This TCR beta chain was sequenced for a study of human T cells and chemical hapten exposure. Study summary: Doses of diphenylcyclopropenone went to the patients' scalps weekly throughout the approximately 22-week study.

Documented time point: pre-sensitization, week 0. Treatment defined: therapeutic diphenylcyclopropenone sensitization with weekly scalp DPC. Germline CDR1 reads MDHEN; CDR2 reads SYDVKM. V was clipped by 6 bases and J by 0 bases, with 6 bases between them. The CDR3 is made up of 12 amino acids. One entry per CDR3 protein, called by TCRdb with MiXCR from the RACE reads. The data hold about 80,000 distinct CDR3 sequences, with less than 15% observed a single time. This material consisted of whole blood, taken in connection with sensitization to the hapten diphenylcyclopropenone (DPC). This sequence originates from a woman between 50 and 59 years old with alopecia areata. Some clones in this sample may be carry-over from other donors' samples. The chain has TRBV28 and TRBJ2-7; the D is unclear. As DNA, the CDR3 is TGTGCCAGCAGGTCGAGCTCCTACGAGCAGTACTTC. Translated, it gives CASRSSSYEQYF. Using reference TRBV28 and TRBJ2-7 for the parts outside the CDR3, the full variable domain is DVKVTQSSRYLVKRTGEKVFLECVQDMDHENMFWYRQDPGLGLRLIYFSYDVKMKEKGDIPEGYSVSREKKERFSLILESASTNQTSMYLCASRSSSYEQYFGPGTRLTVT.